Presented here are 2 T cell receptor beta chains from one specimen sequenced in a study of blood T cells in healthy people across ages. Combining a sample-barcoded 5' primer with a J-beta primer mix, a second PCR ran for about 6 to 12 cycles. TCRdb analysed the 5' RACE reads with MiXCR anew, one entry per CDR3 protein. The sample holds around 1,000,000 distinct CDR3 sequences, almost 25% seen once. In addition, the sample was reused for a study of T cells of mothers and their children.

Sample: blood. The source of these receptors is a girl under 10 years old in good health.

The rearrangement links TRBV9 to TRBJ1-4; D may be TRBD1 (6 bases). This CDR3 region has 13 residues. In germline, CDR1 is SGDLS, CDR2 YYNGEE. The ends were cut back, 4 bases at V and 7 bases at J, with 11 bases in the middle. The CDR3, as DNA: TGTGCCAGCAGCCTCTGGGGGGCTGAAAAACTGTTTTTT. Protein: CASSLWGAEKLFF.

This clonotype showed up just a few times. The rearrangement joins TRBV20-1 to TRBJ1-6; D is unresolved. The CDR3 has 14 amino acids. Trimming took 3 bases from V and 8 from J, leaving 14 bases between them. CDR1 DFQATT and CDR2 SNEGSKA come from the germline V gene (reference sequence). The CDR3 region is CSASRSPEDSPLHF. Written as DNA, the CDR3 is TGCAGTGCTAGCCGCTCACCAGAAGATTCACCCCTCCACTTT.